The clone carrying this T cell receptor (beta chain) was recorded many times. The read gets to within 3 residues of the CDR3 end, and the germline J gene fills in the rest. This sample is drawn from a study of T cell clonality in common variable immunodeficiency. Method: immunoSEQ multiplex PCR; TCRdb's copy keeps in-frame clones and lacks some. The record shows tens of thousands of clones for this sample, with no singletons present. J gave up 0 bases and V 0 bases, and 2 bases lay outside the gene matches. CDR1 is MNHNS, CDR2 SASEGT, per germline. This CDR3 spans 15 amino acids. The chain has TRBV6-1 and TRBJ2-7; 7 nucleotides agree with TRBD1. Sequenced sample: peripheral blood mononuclear cells. The receptor was derived from a person aged 18-69 years in good health. The CDR3 loop reads CASSEAGTASYEQYF. Incomplete CDR3 DNA: TGTGCCAGCAGTGAAGCCGGGACAGCCTCCTACGAG.